This T cell receptor (beta chain) stems from a study of tumor and adjacent non-tumor tissue in lung cancer. Study-level points and caveats: Normal lung showed higher cumulative top 100 clone frequency than tumor. Tumor TCR diversity, when higher, was linked to shorter survival.

This CDR3 has 14 residues. Trimming removed 1 base from V and 11 bases from J, with 12 bases in between. TCRbeta libraries were built with three rounds of nested PCR, modified from ARM-PCR. TCRdb called the multiplex PCR reads again in MiXCR, with one record for every CDR3 protein. The data hold more than 75,000 distinct CDR3 sequences, with 75% to 90% observed a single time. No cell sorting was done before RNA was extracted from the tissue. This clonotype appeared a few times. The antigen remains unidentified. The V and J genes are TRBV12-3 or TRBV12-4 and TRBJ1-6, with TRBD1 as a possible D gene (6 bases). Source material: lung tumor tissue. The TCR originated in a woman between 50 and 59 years old with non-small cell lung cancer. The CDR3 here is CASSLGGPGAPLHF. The CDR3 coding sequence is TGTGCCAGCAGTTTAGGGGGGCCTGGGGCACCCCTCCACTTT.